This TCR beta chain derives from a study of control samples from healthy donors and cancer patients. TCRdb keeps only in-frame clones here, not all; method: immunoSEQ multiplex PCR. The top ten clones hold nearly 6% of a sample with 80,000 or so clones, around 92% of them seen once. The CDR3 spans 13 residues. V dropped 1 base and J dropped 2 bases, with 6 bases sitting between them. From germline, CDR1 is GTSNPN and CDR2 SVGIG (reference sequence). This receptor was taken from a woman aged 55-69 years in good health. The chain joins TRBV30 to TRBJ1-5; D is ambiguous. The specimen sequenced was blood. In nucleotides, the CDR3 is TGTGCCTGGAGTGCGGCAGGCAATCAGCCCCAGCATTTT. It translates to CAWSAAGNQPQHF. The full variable domain, in which reference TRBV30 and TRBJ1-5 provide the parts outside the CDR3, is SQTIHQWPATLVQPVGSPLSLECTVEGTSNPNLYWYRQAAGRGLQLLFYSVGIGQISSEVPQNLSASRPQDRQFILSSKKLLLSDSGFYLCAWSAAGNQPQHFGDGTRLSIL.